The text below deals with one T cell receptor (beta chain). Its ends do not fully match the called genes, so a read error is possible. Sequencing was performed with immunoSEQ multiplex PCR; in TCRdb, only in-frame clones are kept and a portion is missing. The sample lists under 85,000 clones; 80% to 90% were seen once. This entry belongs to a study of OX40 agonist ivuxolimab in advanced cancers. Overall study: Each dose-escalation patient presented with hepatocellular carcinoma, melanoma, renal cell or head and neck cancer.

From germline, CDR1 is SGHTA and CDR2 FQGNSA. This CDR3 comprises 11 residues. The TCR originated in an adult with an advanced solid tumor such as melanoma, head and neck, liver or kidney cancer. This chain joins TRBV7-2 and TRBJ1-1, with no clear D. Sample: CD4+ or CD8+ T cells sorted from blood, taken in a trial of the OX40 agonist ivuxolimab. Here the CDR3 DNA reads TGTGCCAGCAGCTTAGGGTCCCCTGGAGAATTT. Its translation is CASSLGSPGEF.